One sample yielded the 32 T cell receptor beta chains listed below, sequenced in a study of OX40 agonist ivuxolimab in advanced cancers. Generated by immunoSEQ multiplex PCR, the TCRdb table keeps only in-frame clones and is missing some. The data contain about 46,000 clones, 88% of them seen just once; the ten biggest clones take up more than 55%. The sequencing here drew on CD4+ or CD8+ T cells sorted from blood, taken in a trial of the OX40 agonist ivuxolimab. The receptors originated from an adult with an advanced solid tumor such as melanoma, head and neck, liver or kidney cancer.

The chain couples TRBV18 to TRBJ1-6; TRBD1 matches 9 bases. The CDR3 runs to 14 residues. After removal of 3 bases from V and 10 bases from J, the junction contained 4 bases not matched to a gene. In germline, CDR1 is KGHSH, CDR2 LQKENI. In nucleotides, the CDR3 is TGTGCCAGCTCACCCGGGACAGGGCGATCACCCCTCCACTTT. This translates into CASSPGTGRSPLHF.

CDR3 DNA sequence: TGTGCCAGCAGCCTATCGGGACTCCAAGAGACCCAGTACTTC. The encoded protein is CASSLSGLQETQYF. V is TRBV11-3 and J is TRBJ2-5, with D possibly TRBD2 on 6 matching bases. The CDR3 length is 14 residues. The V gene lost 5 bases and the J gene lost 1 base, with 11 bases spanning the gap. The germline CDR1 and CDR2 sequences are SGHNT and YENEEA.

This chain uses TRBV14 with TRBJ2-5; 8 nucleotides line up with TRBD1. CDR3 size: 17 residues. J lost 0 bases, V lost 2 bases, and 8 bases had no gene match. The germline gives CDR1 SGHDN, CDR2 FVKESK. The CDR3, as DNA: TGTGCCAGCAGCCAAAGGCAGGACAGGGTAAACCAAGAGACCCAGTACTTC. Translating gives CASSQRQDRVNQETQYF.

The chain combines TRBV19 with TRBJ2-5, with D uncertain. Germline CDR1 reads LNHDA; CDR2 reads SQIVND (reference sequence). V lost 7 bases to trimming and J lost 4 bases, with 19 bases between them. The CDR3 loop spans 15 amino acids. CDR3 in amino acids: CASTLASSGRETQYF. The CDR3 DNA is TGTGCCAGTACTCTGGCTAGTTCAGGTAGAGAGACCCAGTACTTC.

The V call is TRBV11-1, the J call TRBJ2-2, with 7 nucleotides matching TRBD1. This CDR3 comprises 16 residues. Losses at the gene ends were 10 bases for V and 1 base for J; bases not matched to a gene: 12. The germline V gene encodes CDR1 SGHAT and CDR2 FQDESV (reference sequence). CDR3 loop: CAIPIKGAKNTGELFF. The CDR3 DNA reads TGTGCCATCCCTATTAAGGGGGCAAAGAACACCGGGGAGCTGTTTTTT. Full variable domain (rest looked up from reference TRBV11-1 and TRBJ2-2): EAEVAQSPRYKITEKSQAVAFWCDPISGHATLYWYRQILGQGPELLVQFQDESVVDDSQLPKDRFSAERLKGVDSTLKIQPAELGDSAMYLCAIPIKGAKNTGELFFGEGSRLTVL.

The chain combines TRBV5-4 with TRBJ2-7; possibly TRBD1 for D (5 bases). Trimming left V 4 bases short and J 3 bases short, with 11 bases between. The germline gives CDR1 SGHNT, CDR2 YYREEE (reference sequence). This CDR3 has 13 residues. In DNA form, the CDR3 reads TGTGCCAGCAGCGTCAAGGGGCGCTACGAGCAGTACTTC. It specifies CASSVKGRYEQYF.

The V call is TRBV9, the J call TRBJ1-4; D perhaps matches TRBD1 (5 bases). This CDR3 is built from 15 residues. With 4 bases removed from V and 8 bases from J, the gap between germline ends came to 18 bases. CDR1 and CDR2 from the germline V gene are SGDLS and YYNGEE. The CDR3 DNA follows: TGTGCCAGCAGCCCCGGGACCGGGGCGGGAGAAAAACTGTTTTTT. Its translation is CASSPGTGAGEKLFF.

There are a few counts of this clone. The same CDR3 also results from other DNA sequences found in this sample. The chain employs TRBV10-1 and TRBJ2-7; TRBD1 agrees at 11 bases. CDR3 length equals 14 residues. V trimming: 5 bases; J trimming: 4 bases; junction bases outside the gene matches: 4. CDR1 and CDR2 from the germline V gene are WNHNN and SYGVQD (reference sequence). This CDR3 is CASSSGTGGYEQYF. CDR3 DNA: TGCGCCAGCAGTTCCGGGACAGGGGGTTACGAGCAGTACTTC.

The chain links TRBV5-1 to TRBJ2-7, with D possibly TRBD2 on 5 matching bases. This CDR3 is built from 16 residues. The germline CDR1 and CDR2 sequences are SGHRS and YFSETQ. With 1 base removed from V and 4 bases from J, the gap between germline ends came to 18 bases. In nucleotides, the CDR3 is TGCGCCAGCAGCTTGCGGACCAGTCGAGCGGCTTACGAGCAGTACTTC. Amino acid sequence: CASSLRTSRAAYEQYF.

V is TRBV6-1 and J is TRBJ2-5; 7 bases line up with TRBD2. Germline V gene lookup returns CDR1 MNHNS and CDR2 SASEGT. V was clipped by 0 bases and J by 1 base; unmatched bases: 2. This CDR3 spans 15 amino acids. The DNA of the CDR3 is TGTGCCAGCAGTGAAGCCGGGACTACCCAAGAGACCCAGTACTTC. Residues: CASSEAGTTQETQYF.

This rearrangement joins TRBV9 to TRBJ2-7; D not resolved. V lost 0 bases to trimming and J lost 9 bases, with 19 bases between them. Germline V gene lookup returns CDR1 SGDLS and CDR2 YYNGEE. This CDR3 has 15 residues. CDR3 in DNA: TGTGCCAGCAGCGTAGGGGTTAGCCCTCCTCTGGGGCAGTACTTC. Protein: CASSVGVSPPLGQYF.

The chain is built from TRBV4-1 and TRBJ2-6; D remains unclear. Germline-derived CDR1 and CDR2 are MGHRA and YSYEKL. The V end lost 1 base, the J end lost 2 bases, and 9 bases lay between the germline ends. The CDR3 runs 16 residues. Written as DNA, the CDR3 is TGCGCCAGCAGCCAAGTGGCAGAGACTGGGGCCAACGTCCTGACTTTC. This sequence encodes CASSQVAETGANVLTF.

This chain joins TRBV29-1 and TRBJ2-3; the D is unclear. The germline V gene has CDR1 SQVTM and CDR2 ANQGSEA. The CDR3 contains 12 residues. Trimming took 8 bases from V and 2 from J, leaving 11 bases between them. The CDR3 protein is CSFAQITDTQYF. CDR3 nucleotide sequence: TGCAGCTTCGCACAGATCACAGATACGCAGTATTTT.

J is TRBJ2-1 and V is TRBV6-5; 13 bases match TRBD2. V lost 2 bases to trimming and J lost 2 bases; unmatched junction nucleotides: 0. Germline lookup yields CDR1 MNHEY and CDR2 SVGAGI. The CDR3 totals 16 residues. DNA for the CDR3: TGTGCCAGCAGTTACGGACTAGCGGGGGCCTACAATGAGCAGTTCTTC. Translated, it gives CASSYGLAGAYNEQFF.

The chain couples TRBV28 to TRBJ1-6, with TRBD1 as a possible D gene (5 bases). The germline CDR1 and CDR2 sequences are MDHEN and SYDVKM. Trimming removed 2 bases at V and 8 bases at J, with 13 bases between. The CDR3 totals 15 residues. The CDR3: CASSLRGSLHSPLHF. The CDR3 nucleotides are TGTGCCAGCAGTTTACGGGGCAGTCTTCATTCACCCCTCCACTTT.

The rearrangement links TRBV6-5 to TRBJ1-3; D ambiguous. Between the trimmed V and J ends, which lost 5 bases and 4 bases, there was a span of 9 bases. This CDR3 region has 13 residues. Germline CDR1 is MNHEY and CDR2 is SVGAGI. CDR3 region: CASSQLLGNTIYF. Here the CDR3 DNA reads TGTGCCAGCAGTCAACTTCTCGGAAACACCATATATTTT.

The chain carries TRBV19 and TRBJ2-7, with TRBD2 identical over 14 bases. The CDR3 runs 20 residues. The V and J ends lost 5 bases and 3 bases, in that order; junction bases with no gene match: 18. Looked up from germline, CDR1 is LNHDA and CDR2 is SQIVND (reference sequence). CDR3 loop: CASSADLPGLAGESFYEQYF. The CDR3 DNA reads as TGTGCCAGTAGTGCCGACCTCCCGGGACTAGCGGGGGAGAGCTTCTACGAGCAGTACTTC. Full variable domain (remainder filled in from reference TRBV19 and TRBJ2-7): DGGITQSPKYLFRKEGQNVTLSCEQNLNHDAMYWYRQDPGQGLRLIYYSQIVNDFQKGDIAEGYSVSREKKESFPLTVTSAQKNPTAFYLCASSADLPGLAGESFYEQYFGPGTRLTVT.

The chain has TRBV6-5 and TRBJ2-7; D possibly uses TRBD1 or TRBD2 (5 bases each). Germline V lookup: CDR1 MNHEY, CDR2 SVGAGI. V shed 2 bases and J shed 3 bases, with 11 bases lying between them. CDR3 length equals 14 residues. CDR3 residues: CASSYGTGNYEQYF. The CDR3 DNA reads TGTGCCAGCAGTTACGGGACGGGAAACTACGAGCAGTACTTC.

This chain links TRBV9 with TRBJ2-5; D is ambiguous. CDR3 length equals 14 residues. Germline V gives CDR1 SGDLS, CDR2 YYNGEE. V was shortened by 0 bases and J by 5 bases, with 11 bases between the two germline ends. The DNA of the CDR3 is TGTGCCAGCAGCGTAGATAACGGTCGCGAGACCCAGTACTTC. It encodes CASSVDNGRETQYF.

The chain links TRBV27 to TRBJ2-7; D unresolved. Germline-derived CDR1 and CDR2 are MNHEY and SMNVEV (reference sequence). The germline V and J ends were trimmed by 3 bases and 0 bases, with 12 bases remaining between them. This CDR3 is built from 15 residues. For the CDR3, the DNA is TGTGCCAGCAGTTTGCGCGGCACAACCTCCTACGAGCAGTACTTC. Translated: CASSLRGTTSYEQYF.

This chain links TRBV10-3 with TRBJ1-1; D might be TRBD1 (5 bases). The CDR3 consists of 14 residues. Trimming took 6 bases from V and 4 from J, leaving 15 bases between them. Germline CDR1 and CDR2: ENHRY and SYGVKD. The CDR3 DNA reads TGTGCCATCAGCGGGGACGCACTGGGCACTGAAGCTTTCTTT. This gives the protein CAISGDALGTEAFF.

V gene TRBV6-4 combines with J gene TRBJ2-5; possible D gene TRBD2, 6 bases. V shed 6 bases and J shed 13 bases, with 15 bases lying between them. The CDR3 covers 11 residues. Germline V gene sequence: CDR1 MRHNA, CDR2 SNTAGT. CDR3 coding DNA: TGTGCCAGCAGGGAGACTAGTCCCCCGTACTTC. This sequence encodes CASRETSPPYF.

A single count supports this clone. V usage is TRBV30 and J usage is TRBJ1-4; D is unclear. V gave up 0 bases and J gave up 4 bases, with 15 bases separating them. Germline V lookup: CDR1 GTSNPN, CDR2 SVGIG (reference sequence). The CDR3 sequence is 16 residues long. CDR3 protein: CAWSVEWAKYNEKLFF. CDR3 nucleotides: TGTGCCTGGAGTGTTGAATGGGCTAAGTATAATGAAAAACTGTTTTTT.

The V and J genes are TRBV5-6 and TRBJ2-7, with 11 bases matching TRBD1. Losses at the gene ends were 4 bases for V and 3 bases for J; bases not matched to a gene: 3. Germline CDR1 reads SGHDT; CDR2 reads YYEEEE. CDR3 length: 14 residues. The CDR3 sequence is CASSPGQGDYEQYF. CDR3 nucleotides: TGTGCCAGCAGCCCGGGACAGGGGGACTACGAGCAGTACTTC.

The chain carries TRBV6-4 and TRBJ1-1; 9 bases match TRBD1. V was pared by 4 bases and J by 5 bases, with 17 bases of the junction left unmatched. CDR1 and CDR2 from the germline V gene are MRHNA and SNTAGT. This CDR3 comprises 18 residues. In nucleotides, the CDR3 is TGTGCCAGCAGTGCTCCCCACCGGGACAGGGCAGCATGGACTGAAGCTTTCTTT. This translates into CASSAPHRDRAAWTEAFF.

The V gene is TRBV9, the J gene TRBJ2-1; D is unresolved. CDR1 and CDR2 (germline): SGDLS, YYNGEE. The CDR3 has 17 residues. Trimming took off 0 bases at V and 3 bases at J, with 16 bases between the two ends. The CDR3 DNA sequence: TGTGCCAGCAGCGTAGCAAGGACGGGCGGAGTCTACAATGAGCAGTTCTTC. It yields the protein CASSVARTGGVYNEQFF.

The V call is TRBV27, the J call TRBJ2-5; 8 bases are shared with TRBD2. Germline assignment: CDR1 MNHEY and CDR2 SMNVEV (reference sequence). The ends lost 5 bases at V and 4 bases at J; junction bases unmatched: 6. This CDR3 is 14 amino acids long. The CDR3 loop is CASSQGTRGETQYF. DNA for the CDR3: TGTGCCAGCAGTCAAGGGACTAGGGGAGAGACCCAGTACTTC.

The chain combines TRBV9 with TRBJ2-5; TRBD2 matches 9 bases. The CDR3 totals 16 residues. Germline V gene lookup returns CDR1 SGDLS and CDR2 YYNGEE. V trimming: 0 bases; J trimming: 2 bases; junction bases outside the gene matches: 5. The CDR3 sequence is CASSVVPSGAQETQYF. The CDR3 DNA is TGTGCCAGCAGCGTAGTTCCTAGCGGGGCACAAGAGACCCAGTACTTC.

V is TRBV6-1 and J is TRBJ2-3; 13 bases agree with TRBD2. This CDR3 contains 15 residues. V was pared by 4 bases and J by 6 bases, with 4 bases of the junction left unmatched. Germline loops: CDR1 MNHNS, CDR2 SASEGT. CDR3 loop: CASSAETSGRDTQYF. The CDR3 DNA follows: TGTGCCAGCAGTGCTGAGACTAGCGGGAGGGATACGCAGTATTTT.

The V call is TRBV5-4, the J call TRBJ2-3, with D possibly being TRBD1 or TRBD2 (7 bases each). This CDR3 spans 15 amino acids. CDR1 SGHNT and CDR2 YYREEE come from the germline V gene (reference sequence). The ends were cut back, 1 base at V and 3 bases at J, with 12 bases in the middle. The CDR3 loop reads CASSLTRGGTDTQYF. The CDR3 coding sequence is TGTGCCAGCAGCTTGACCAGGGGGGGAACAGATACGCAGTATTTT.

The sample holds one count of this clone. The chain carries TRBV6-1 and TRBJ2-7; D is possibly TRBD2 (6 bases). This CDR3 is built from 12 residues. V gave up 10 bases and J gave up 3 bases, with 13 bases separating them. CDR1 and CDR2 from the germline V gene are MNHNS and SASEGT. The CDR3 spells CATTLGGYEQYF. The DNA of the CDR3 is TGTGCCACCACCCTCGGGGGCTACGAGCAGTACTTC.

V gene TRBV5-8 combines with J gene TRBJ2-7; a weak D match, TRBD1 (5 bases). Germline V lookup: CDR1 SGHTS, CDR2 YDEGEE. CDR3 size: 14 residues. Trimming stripped 0 bases from V and 4 bases from J, with 11 bases between. CDR3 sequence (DNA): TGTGCCAGCAGCTTGGAGGGGTCTAAGTACGAGCAGTACTTC. This codes for CASSLEGSKYEQYF.